Presented here are 18 T cell receptor beta chains from one specimen sequenced in a study of CD8 T cells in Susac syndrome. With random hexamers, reverse transcription was performed on about 0.45 to 1 ug of RNA. In TCRdb, the immunoSEQ multiplex PCR reads were re-called with MiXCR into one record per CDR3 protein. The table lists 95,000 to 150,000 distinct CDR3 sequences, over 90% of them singletons. The sample was CD8+ T cells from PBMCs. Source of these receptors: a human donor with Susac syndrome.

J is TRBJ2-7 and V is TRBV27; D is possibly TRBD1 (6 bases). The length of the CDR3 is 15 residues. The germline V gene encodes CDR1 MNHEY and CDR2 SMNVEV (reference sequence). Trimming shortened V by 0 bases and J by 2 bases, and 11 bases separated the two germline ends. The CDR3 loop reads CASSLSAGATYEQYF. The CDR3 DNA reads TGTGCCAGCAGTTTATCGGCAGGGGCCACCTACGAGCAGTACTTC.

A word on this clonotype: Mismatch with germline at one junction end may stem from a read error. The chain carries TRBV25-1 and TRBJ2-7; TRBD1 aligns across 7 bases. From germline, CDR1 is MGHDK and CDR2 SYGVNS. The CDR3 consists of 15 residues. The CDR3 spells CASSEGDRDSYKQYF. For the CDR3, the DNA is TGTGCCAGCAGTGAAGGGGACAGAGACTCCTACAAGCAGTACTTC.

The chain recombines TRBV7-9 with TRBJ2-7, with 7 positions matching TRBD1. The V gene end was trimmed by 2 bases and the J gene end by 6 bases; junction bases not matched to a gene: 10. This CDR3 comprises 15 residues. The germline V gene has CDR1 SEHNR and CDR2 FQNEAQ (reference sequence). In DNA form, the CDR3 reads TGTGCCAGCAGCTTAACGGTACAGGGGATCGGCGAGCAGTACTTC. Protein product: CASSLTVQGIGEQYF.

The rearrangement joins TRBV5-1 to TRBJ2-7; possibly TRBD1 for D (6 bases). V dropped 2 bases and J dropped 7 bases, with 10 bases sitting between them. There are 12 residues in the CDR3. Germline values: CDR1 SGHRS, CDR2 YFSETQ. CDR3 residues: CASSFTGSEQYF. CDR3 DNA sequence: TGCGCCAGCAGCTTCACAGGGTCTGAGCAGTACTTC.

J is TRBJ1-2 and V is TRBV5-6, with 9 positions matching TRBD1. J lost 4 bases, V lost 3 bases, and 4 bases had no gene match. The CDR3 totals 14 residues. Germline V lookup: CDR1 SGHDT, CDR2 YYEEEE. The CDR3 DNA reads TGTGCCAGCAGCTGGGGGACAGGGACCTATGGCTACACCTTC. Translated: CASSWGTGTYGYTF.

The V call is TRBV27, the J call TRBJ1-2, with D possibly matching TRBD1 (6 bases). The CDR3 length is 14 residues. Germline CDR1 MNHEY, CDR2 SMNVEV (reference sequence). V lost 5 bases to trimming and J lost 4 bases, with 14 bases between them. This CDR3 reads CASSKGGVLYGYTF. DNA of the CDR3: TGTGCCAGCAGTAAAGGGGGAGTACTCTATGGCTACACCTTC.

This rearrangement joins TRBV19 to TRBJ2-5; a possible D gene is TRBD1 (7 bases). The CDR3 loop spans 16 amino acids. Per the germline V gene, CDR1 is LNHDA and CDR2 is SQIVND (reference sequence). Trimming took 0 bases from V and 1 from J, leaving 12 bases between them. CDR3: CASSIDRGTAQETQYF. Here the CDR3 DNA reads TGTGCCAGTAGTATAGATCGCGGGACAGCCCAAGAGACCCAGTACTTC.

The chain recombines TRBV4-1 with TRBJ2-2, with no clear D. The CDR3 loop spans 15 amino acids. V gave up 4 bases and J gave up 3 bases, with 12 bases separating them. Germline V CDR1 and CDR2: MGHRA, YSYEKL. The CDR3 here is CASSPLGLDTGELFF. CDR3 DNA: TGCGCCAGCAGCCCCCTGGGCTTAGACACCGGGGAGCTGTTTTTT.

The rearrangement links TRBV7-3 to TRBJ1-2; TRBD1 is a possible D gene (5 bases). The CDR3 totals 13 residues. Trimming left V 3 bases short and J 4 bases short, with 9 bases between. Germline CDR1 reads SGHTA; CDR2 reads FQGTGA. CDR3 DNA sequence: TGTGCCAGCAGCTTTTTGGGGACCTATGGCTACACCTTC. Amino acids: CASSFLGTYGYTF.

This rearrangement joins TRBV9 to TRBJ2-2; tentatively, D is TRBD1 or TRBD2 (5 bases each). The CDR3 spans 15 residues. V lost 0 bases and J 4 bases, leaving 10 bases between the germline ends. The V gene's germline CDR1 is SGDLS and CDR2 YYNGEE. The CDR3: CASSVAGTGTGELFF. CDR3 coding DNA: TGTGCCAGCAGCGTAGCAGGGACCGGCACCGGGGAGCTGTTTTTT.

The genes are TRBV7-8 and TRBJ2-2, with a possible D match to TRBD1 (6 bases). Trimming took 4 bases from V and 5 from J, leaving 20 bases between them. Per the germline V gene, CDR1 is SGHVS and CDR2 is FQNEAQ. This CDR3 region has 17 residues. Here the CDR3 reads CASSSPGTGIHTGELFF. CDR3 nucleotides: TGTGCCAGCAGCTCACCTGGAACAGGGATTCATACCGGGGAGCTGTTTTTT.

The chain uses TRBV6-2 or TRBV6-3 and TRBJ2-5, with D perhaps matching TRBD2 (5 bases). V lost 0 bases and J 5 bases, leaving 16 bases between the germline ends. CDR3 length: 16 amino acids. The germline CDR1 and CDR2 sequences are MNHEY and SVGEGT. The CDR3 loop is CASSYSRASRQETQYF. The CDR3 DNA reads TGTGCCAGCAGTTACTCGAGGGCTTCACGCCAGGAGACCCAGTACTTC.

This sequence joins TRBV7-9 and TRBJ2-1; 10 bases are shared with TRBD2. CDR1 is SEHNR, CDR2 FQNEAQ, per germline (reference sequence). Trimming removed 5 bases from V and 5 bases from J; junction bases left unmatched: 6. The CDR3 runs 15 residues. CDR3 loop: CASSAGLAVDNEQFF. CDR3 coding DNA: TGTGCCAGCAGCGCTGGACTAGCGGTAGACAATGAGCAGTTCTTC. The whole variable domain, filled in from reference TRBV7-9 and TRBJ2-1, reads DTGVSQNPRHKITKRGQNVTFRCDPISEHNRLYWYRQTLGQGPEFLTYFQNEAQLEKSRLLSDRFSAERPKGSFSTLEIQRTEQGDSAMYLCASSAGLAVDNEQFFGPGTRLTVL.

The V call is TRBV7-9, the J call TRBJ2-3; D tentatively fits TRBD1 or TRBD2 (5 bases each). The ends were cut back, 0 bases at V and 5 bases at J, with 9 bases in the middle. Per germline, CDR1 SEHNR and CDR2 FQNEAQ (reference sequence). The CDR3 spans 14 residues. CDR3 in amino acids: CASSLAGTGDTQYF. In DNA, the CDR3 is TGTGCCAGCAGCTTAGCTGGGACCGGAGATACGCAGTATTTT.

V is TRBV7-2 and J is TRBJ1-1; 8 bases are shared with TRBD1. Trimming cost V 5 bases and J 6 bases; bases outside gene matches: 8. Germline V gives CDR1 SGHTA, CDR2 FQGNSA. The CDR3 runs to 14 residues. The CDR3 protein is CASSILGQGSEAFF. The CDR3 coding sequence is TGTGCCAGCAGCATACTCGGACAGGGCTCTGAAGCTTTCTTT. Full variable domain (missing parts from reference TRBV7-2 and TRBJ1-1): GAGVSQSPSNKVTEKGKDVELRCDPISGHTALYWYRQSLGQGLEFLIYFQGNSAPDKSGLPSDRFSAERTGGSVSTLTIQRTQQEDSAVYLCASSILGQGSEAFFGQGTRLTVV.

The rearrangement uses TRBV29-1 and TRBJ1-5; TRBD1 agrees at 7 bases. The CDR3 has 13 residues. V lost 5 bases to trimming and J lost 4 bases; unmatched junction nucleotides: 5. CDR1 and CDR2 from the germline V gene are SQVTM and ANQGSEA. CDR3 sequence (DNA): TGCAGCGTTAGACAGGGTGCTAATCAGCCCCAGCATTTT. Its protein product is CSVRQGANQPQHF.

The J gene is TRBJ2-7, the V gene TRBV9; 8 nucleotides agree with TRBD1. Trimming took 0 bases from V and 4 from J; bases not matched to a gene: 3. The CDR3 extends over 14 amino acids. Germline values: CDR1 SGDLS, CDR2 YYNGEE. This chain's CDR3 is CASSVGQGAYEQYF. CDR3 bases: TGTGCCAGCAGCGTAGGCCAGGGGGCTTACGAGCAGTACTTC.

This chain uses TRBV7-9 with TRBJ1-5; no clear D. CDR3 length: 13 residues. CDR1 and CDR2 (germline): SEHNR, FQNEAQ (reference sequence). Between the trimmed V and J ends, which lost 3 bases and 8 bases, there was a span of 11 bases. The CDR3 protein is CASSLWEWKPQHF. CDR3 sequence (DNA): TGTGCCAGCAGCTTGTGGGAATGGAAGCCCCAGCATTTT.